Shown below are 24 T cell receptor beta chains from a single sample sequenced in a study of blood T cells in healthy people across ages. Then a second PCR, running roughly 6 to 12 cycles, was carried out with a sample-barcoded 5' primer and a J-beta primer mix. A single record per CDR3 protein comes from TCRdb applying MiXCR to the 5' RACE reads. The sample lists about 970,000 distinct CDR3 sequences, roughly half seen once, with about a fifth in the top ten. Specimen: blood. These receptors all come from a woman in her sixties in good health.

The V and J genes are TRBV4-1 and TRBJ2-3; no firm D call. Trimming pared 1 base from V and 5 bases from J, leaving 19 bases between. The length of the CDR3 is 17 residues. CDR1 and CDR2 (germline): MGHRA, YSYEKL. In nucleotides, the CDR3 is TGCGCCAGCAGCCAAGGTTTACAATCCCGATTTGAAGATACGCAGTATTTT. Residues: CASSQGLQSRFEDTQYF.

The CDR3 nucleotides are TGCGCCAGCAGCTGGGGACACCTCCAAGAGACCCAGTACTTC. It translates to CASSWGHLQETQYF. This chain links TRBV4-1 with TRBJ2-5; possible D gene TRBD1, 6 bases. Germline CDR1 and CDR2: MGHRA and YSYEKL. Trimming removed 5 bases at V and 1 base at J, with 11 bases between. The CDR3 totals 14 residues.

The gene calls are TRBV7-2 and TRBJ2-7; no clear D. V was cut by 0 bases and J by 3 bases, with 12 bases left in between. The CDR3 is 15 amino acids. Germline V gene sequence: CDR1 SGHTA, CDR2 FQGNSA. As DNA, the CDR3 is TGTGCCAGCAGCTTAGCGCCCTTACAGTTCTACGAGCAGTACTTC. Amino acid sequence: CASSLAPLQFYEQYF.

This clonotype was counted only a few times. The V call is TRBV28, the J call TRBJ2-1; no reliable D call. The better agreement between TRBJ2-7 and the DNA end casts doubt on the J call. The germline CDR1 and CDR2 sequences are MDHEN and SYDVKM. There are 14 residues in the CDR3. In nucleotides, the CDR3 is TGTGCCAGCAGTTTAGGAGACCACTACAATGAGCAGTACTTC. Translated, it gives CASSLGDHYNEQYF.

The V call is TRBV28, the J call TRBJ2-5; D is unresolved. Germline V gene data show CDR1 as MDHEN and CDR2 as SYDVKM. The V gene lost 7 bases and the J gene lost 4 bases, with 16 bases spanning the gap. This CDR3 is built from 14 residues. CDR3 nucleotide sequence: TGTGCCAGCACTCGCCCGGGCCCCCCAGAGACCCAGTACTTC. Amino acids: CASTRPGPPETQYF.

This clonotype was counted a few times. The V gene is TRBV28, the J gene TRBJ2-1; D is undetermined. Trimming cost V 3 bases and J 0 bases, with 6 bases left between them. The CDR3 has 14 amino acids. Germline-derived CDR1 and CDR2 are MDHEN and SYDVKM. The CDR3 DNA reads as TGTGCCAGCAGTTTGTTCAGCTCCTACAATGAGCAGTTCTTC. Translating it yields CASSLFSSYNEQFF.

The chain carries TRBV5-8 and TRBJ2-1; D is perhaps TRBD1 (7 bases). Trimming stripped 4 bases from V and 7 bases from J, with 18 bases between. CDR1 SGHTS and CDR2 YDEGEE come from the germline V gene. This CDR3 has 15 residues. CDR3 in amino acids: CASSAEGAGHNEQFF. CDR3 nucleotides: TGTGCCAGCAGCGCGGAGGGGGCGGGACATAATGAGCAGTTCTTC.

This clonotype was detected a few times. V is TRBV3-1 and J is TRBJ1-2; D is perhaps TRBD1 (5 bases). CDR3 length equals 14 residues. The V end lost 0 bases, the J end lost 5 bases, and 10 bases lay between the germline ends. Germline CDR1 is LGHDT and CDR2 is YNNKEL (reference sequence). CDR3: CASSQDPGIYGYTF. CDR3 DNA sequence: TGTGCCAGCAGCCAAGACCCAGGGATATATGGCTACACCTTC.

The chain recombines TRBV20-1 with TRBJ2-5; D is perhaps TRBD2 (5 bases). The CDR3 spans 15 residues. Looked up from germline, CDR1 is DFQATT and CDR2 is SNEGSKA (reference sequence). V gave up 0 bases and J gave up 11 bases, with 22 bases separating them. The CDR3 DNA follows: TGCAGTGCTAGAGATACCGGACTCCGCCTGCGTGAGCAGTACTTC. It translates to CSARDTGLRLREQYF.

This clonotype was detected a few times. The V call is TRBV4-3, the J call TRBJ2-3, with 8 bases fitting TRBD1. The length of the CDR3 is 14 residues. Germline CDR1 and CDR2: LGHNA and YSLEER. V was clipped by 3 bases and J by 8 bases; unmatched bases: 7. This chain's CDR3 is CASSQTGVRGTQYF. The CDR3 DNA reads as TGCGCCAGCAGCCAGACAGGGGTGCGGGGTACGCAGTATTTT.

This clonotype was counted between two and nine times. The rearrangement joins TRBV20-1 to TRBJ2-7, with 9 bases aligning to TRBD1. The CDR3 has 15 amino acids. V trimming: 6 bases; J trimming: 5 bases; junction bases outside the gene matches: 14. CDR1 DFQATT and CDR2 SNEGSKA come from the germline V gene (reference sequence). CDR3 sequence reads: CSARWGGTGSNEQYF. The DNA for the CDR3 is TGCAGTGCGAGGTGGGGCGGGACAGGGTCCAACGAGCAGTACTTC.

The genes are TRBV27 and TRBJ2-3, with 11 bases matching TRBD1. Losses at the gene ends were 5 bases for V and 1 base for J; bases not matched to a gene: 8. Looked up from germline, CDR1 is MNHEY and CDR2 is SMNVEV (reference sequence). The CDR3 consists of 17 residues. The CDR3 nucleotides read TGTGCCAGCAGTAACTCTCCGGGACAGGGGGGCACAGATACGCAGTATTTT. It specifies CASSNSPGQGGTDTQYF.

This clonotype was seen a few times. This rearrangement joins TRBV20-1 to TRBJ2-1, with 12 nucleotides matching TRBD2. CDR1 and CDR2 (germline): DFQATT, SNEGSKA (reference sequence). There are 14 residues in the CDR3. Germline trimming cut 6 bases from V and 1 base from J; bases unmatched to any gene: 1. CDR3 sequence: CSALAGGSYNEQFF. The CDR3, as DNA: TGCAGTGCCCTAGCGGGAGGGTCCTACAATGAGCAGTTCTTC.

This chain links TRBV27 with TRBJ2-7; D ambiguous. This CDR3 contains 16 residues. Per germline, CDR1 MNHEY and CDR2 SMNVEV (reference sequence). V was clipped by 5 bases and J by 0 bases, with 17 bases between them. CDR3 bases: TGTGCCAGCAGTCCTTCCTCGGGTCATAGCTCCTACGAGCAGTACTTC. Translating it yields CASSPSSGHSSYEQYF.

This clonotype was seen a handful of times. The chain carries TRBV20-1 and TRBJ2-1; tentatively, D is TRBD1 (5 bases). The CDR3 is made up of 12 amino acids. V shed 4 bases and J shed 4 bases, with 8 bases lying between them. Per germline, CDR1 DFQATT and CDR2 SNEGSKA (reference sequence). CDR3 loop: CSANTGYNEQFF. The CDR3 coding sequence is TGCAGTGCTAACACAGGATACAATGAGCAGTTCTTC.

As concerns this clonotype: Compared with germline, one end of the junction differs, possibly owing to a read error. The chain is built from TRBV20-1 and TRBJ2-4, with unresolved D. CDR1 and CDR2 from the germline V gene are DFQATT and SNEGSKA (reference sequence). The CDR3 is 12 amino acids. The CDR3 DNA reads TGCAGTGTGCGAGGAAGGAAAAACATTCAGTACTTT. Residues: CSVRGRKNIQYF.

This clonotype was detected many times. The chain couples TRBV10-3 to TRBJ2-7; 8 bases map to TRBD2. The CDR3 length is 15 residues. J gave up 4 bases and V 6 bases, and 11 bases lay outside the gene matches. Germline values: CDR1 ENHRY, CDR2 SYGVKD. The CDR3 spells CAISEKAGVRYEQYF. The CDR3 coding sequence is TGTGCCATCAGCGAGAAAGCGGGAGTCAGGTACGAGCAGTACTTC.

Notes on this clonotype: One end of the junction does not line up with germline, which may come from a read error. V is TRBV10-2 and J is TRBJ2-5, with a tentative D call TRBD2 (6 bases). The J call could be wrong; TRBJ2-7 is a better fit for the DNA end. Germline V gene sequence: CDR1 WSHSY, CDR2 SAAADI. The CDR3 contains 15 residues. Here the CDR3 reads CASGDGGTSLDEQYF. The CDR3 DNA reads as TGCGCCAGCGGTGATGGTGGGACTTCTCTAGACGAGCAGTACTTC.

The chain employs TRBV29-1 and TRBJ1-1, with a weak D call TRBD1 (6 bases). Trimming left V 7 bases short and J 1 base short, with 16 bases between. This CDR3 contains 14 residues. Germline-derived CDR1 and CDR2 are SQVTM and ANQGSEA. The CDR3 here is CSAARGYRNTEAFF. CDR3 DNA sequence: TGCAGCGCCGCAAGGGGGTACAGGAACACTGAAGCTTTCTTT.

This clonotype was seen a handful of times. The chain couples TRBV12-3 or TRBV12-4 to TRBJ1-5; TRBD1 might be the D (5 bases). V lost 6 bases and J 0 bases, leaving 15 bases between the germline ends. This CDR3 spans 16 amino acids. The DNA for the CDR3 is TGTGCCAGCAGCGAAGACAGTACCTATAGCAATCAGCCCCAGCATTTT. Translation: CASSEDSTYSNQPQHF.

The rearrangement uses TRBV6-2 or TRBV6-3 and TRBJ2-5, with TRBD2 identical over 9 bases. Germline V CDR1 and CDR2: MNHEY, SVGEGT. V was clipped by 6 bases and J by 5 bases; unmatched bases: 7. CDR3 length equals 14 residues. The CDR3 nucleotides are TGTGCCAGCAGGGGTAGCGGGAGCCACGAGACCCAGTACTTC. It codes for CASRGSGSHETQYF.

This clonotype has only a few counts. This chain uses TRBV6-6 with TRBJ1-5; D may be TRBD1 (5 bases). CDR1 MNHNY and CDR2 SVGAGI come from the germline V gene (reference sequence). CDR3 length: 15 amino acids. Trimming stripped 0 bases from V and 4 bases from J, with 10 bases between. For the CDR3, the DNA is TGTGCCAGCAGTTACTCTCAGGGAACTAATCAGCCCCAGCATTTT. Protein sequence: CASSYSQGTNQPQHF.

The chain is built from TRBV24-1 and TRBJ2-2; D is ambiguous. The length of the CDR3 is 12 residues. Germline CDR1 reads KGHDR; CDR2 reads SFDVKD. Trimming pared 9 bases from V and 6 bases from J, leaving 10 bases between. CDR3 protein: CATETTSGELFF. As DNA, the CDR3 is TGTGCCACCGAGACAACCTCCGGGGAGCTGTTTTTT.

The genes are TRBV28 and TRBJ2-3; D unresolved. Trimming left V 6 bases short and J 9 bases short, with 13 bases between. Germline CDR1 reads MDHEN; CDR2 reads SYDVKM. The CDR3 has 12 amino acids. The CDR3 region is CASSSPDGTQYF. The CDR3 DNA is TGTGCCAGCAGCAGTCCGGACGGAACGCAGTATTTT.